Each of the 27 T cell receptor beta chains below was sequenced from the same sample in a study of blood T cell repertoires in COVID-19. The table came from immunoSEQ multiplex PCR; TCRdb's copy has only in-frame clones and leaves some out. The sample has some 270,000 clones, under 90% seen once. The sequenced sample consisted of PBMCs or T cells enriched from blood (not recorded which). Source of these receptors: a woman in her thirties or forties who had recovered from COVID-19.

This clone was recorded once. The chain combines TRBV29-1 with TRBJ2-4; TRBD1 is a possible D gene (6 bases). V was trimmed by 3 bases and J by 4 bases, leaving 7 bases between them. CDR1 and CDR2 (germline): SQVTM, ANQGSEA. The CDR3 is made up of 12 amino acids. The CDR3 region is CSVETGKNIQYF. In DNA, the CDR3 is TGCAGCGTTGAGACAGGAAAAAACATTCAGTACTTC.

The V gene is TRBV5-1, the J gene TRBJ1-1; TRBD1 matches 10 bases. Germline assignment: CDR1 SGHRS and CDR2 YFSETQ. The CDR3 is 16 residues long. V lost 0 bases, J lost 3 bases, and 5 bases stayed unmatched. CDR3 sequence reads: CASSLATGGADTEAFF. CDR3 sequence (DNA): TGCGCCAGCAGCTTGGCGACAGGGGGCGCGGACACTGAAGCTTTCTTT.

V and J are TRBV2 and TRBJ1-2; D remains unclear. Germline CDR1 is SNHLY and CDR2 is FYNNEI. V was clipped by 2 bases and J by 3 bases, with 4 bases between them. The CDR3 covers 12 residues. CDR3 amino acids: CASSENYYGYTF. CDR3 bases: TGTGCCAGCAGTGAAAACTACTATGGCTACACCTTC.

CDR3 nucleotide sequence: TGTGCCAGTAGTATTTTCGGGGAGAGGGATGGCTACACCTTC. This translates into CASSIFGERDGYTF. This rearrangement joins TRBV19 to TRBJ1-2; no clear D gene. Per the germline V gene, CDR1 is LNHDA and CDR2 is SQIVND (reference sequence). V dropped 3 bases and J dropped 6 bases, with 14 bases sitting between them. This CDR3 has 14 residues.

This chain joins TRBV6-5 and TRBJ1-1, with a tentative D call TRBD1 (5 bases). The CDR3 is 12 residues long. Trimming removed 2 bases from V and 11 bases from J, with 12 bases in between. Germline lookup yields CDR1 MNHEY and CDR2 SVGAGI. CDR3 loop: CASSYRRGGAFF. In DNA, the CDR3 is TGTGCCAGCAGTTACCGGAGGGGAGGGGCTTTCTTT.

The chain uses TRBV6-5 and TRBJ1-1; the D gene is possibly TRBD1 (5 bases). Trimming shortened V by 4 bases and J by 1 base, and 10 bases separated the two germline ends. The CDR3 has 14 amino acids. Germline V gives CDR1 MNHEY, CDR2 SVGAGI. The CDR3 DNA reads as TGTGCCAGCAGTTTTACAGGAGAGAACACTGAAGCTTTCTTT. As protein: CASSFTGENTEAFF.

The CDR3 DNA is TGTGCCATCAGTGTGGCAGGTCCCTACGAGCAGTACTTC. It yields the protein CAISVAGPYEQYF. The V gene is TRBV10-3, the J gene TRBJ2-7, with no clear D. Trimming pared 4 bases from V and 2 bases from J, leaving 9 bases between. Germline V gives CDR1 ENHRY, CDR2 SYGVKD. This CDR3 is built from 13 residues.

The chain carries TRBV5-1 and TRBJ1-1; maybe TRBD1 (6 bases). V shed 5 bases and J shed 3 bases, with 11 bases lying between them. In germline, CDR1 is SGHRS, CDR2 YFSETQ. CDR3 size: 13 residues. The CDR3: CASRFGTYTEAFF. In nucleotides, the CDR3 is TGCGCCAGCAGGTTCGGGACATACACTGAAGCTTTCTTT. The entire variable domain, with the rest obtained from reference TRBV5-1 and TRBJ1-1, is as follows: KAGVTQTPRYLIKTRGQQVTLSCSPISGHRSVSWYQQTPGQGLQFLFEYFSETQRNKGNFPGRFSGRQFSNSRSEMNVSTLELGDSALYLCASRFGTYTEAFFGQGTRLTVV.

The rearrangement joins TRBV6-1 to TRBJ1-2, with no clear D. CDR1 and CDR2 from the germline V gene are MNHNS and SASEGT. V was trimmed by 2 bases and J by 4 bases, leaving 11 bases between them. The length of the CDR3 is 14 residues. The chain's CDR3 is CASSEPRVSYGYTF. The CDR3 nucleotides read TGTGCCAGCAGTGAACCCCGGGTCTCCTATGGCTACACCTTC.

The chain is built from TRBV9 and TRBJ1-2; a possible D gene is TRBD1 (5 bases). The V end lost 4 bases, the J end lost 4 bases, and 14 bases lay between the germline ends. This CDR3 contains 14 residues. Germline values: CDR1 SGDLS, CDR2 YYNGEE. CDR3 in DNA: TGTGCCAGCAGCCACGACAGCGGGGGCTATGGCTACACCTTC. It specifies CASSHDSGGYGYTF.

V gene TRBV5-1 combines with J gene TRBJ2-2, with TRBD2 matching 8 bases. There are 16 residues in the CDR3. Germline lookup yields CDR1 SGHRS and CDR2 YFSETQ. Trimming removed 7 bases from V and 6 bases from J; junction bases left unmatched: 14. The CDR3 reads CASAGVSGGLAGELFF. The DNA of the CDR3 is TGCGCCAGCGCCGGGGTAAGCGGGGGTCTCGCCGGGGAGCTGTTTTTT.

The chain couples TRBV7-9 to TRBJ2-2, with 9 positions matching TRBD2. The CDR3 is 15 residues long. Germline V gene lookup returns CDR1 SEHNR and CDR2 FQNEAQ (reference sequence). The J segment lost 2 bases and the V segment lost 6 bases, leaving 4 bases of the junction unmatched. The CDR3 spells CASRATSGNTGELFF. CDR3 DNA: TGTGCCAGCAGGGCGACTAGCGGAAACACCGGGGAGCTGTTTTTT.

The rearrangement links TRBV19 to TRBJ1-3; D is perhaps TRBD1 (6 bases). The germline gives CDR1 LNHDA, CDR2 SQIVND (reference sequence). Trimming stripped 3 bases from V and 3 bases from J, with 12 bases between. The CDR3 extends over 15 amino acids. The CDR3 region is CASSMGGQSGNTIYF. The CDR3 DNA reads as TGTGCCAGTAGTATGGGGGGGCAAAGTGGAAACACCATATATTTT.

The chain links TRBV11-2 to TRBJ1-1; 9 bases align to TRBD1. The germline V gene encodes CDR1 SGHAT and CDR2 FQNNGV. This CDR3 is built from 15 residues. V trimming: 5 bases; J trimming: 6 bases; junction bases outside the gene matches: 10. CDR3 DNA: TGTGCCAGCAGCCGATCGACAGGGGGTTTGTCTGAAGCTTTCTTT. Its protein product is CASSRSTGGLSEAFF.

J is TRBJ2-2 and V is TRBV29-1; 7 bases fit TRBD1. Germline lookup yields CDR1 SQVTM and CDR2 ANQGSEA. The ends lost 4 bases at V and 2 bases at J; junction bases unmatched: 4. The CDR3 has 14 amino acids. The CDR3 is CSVVWDSNTGELFF. As DNA, the CDR3 is TGCAGCGTTGTGTGGGACAGCAACACCGGGGAGCTGTTTTTT.

The J gene is TRBJ1-2, the V gene TRBV14; D uncertain. Germline V gives CDR1 SGHDN, CDR2 FVKESK. Trimming removed 1 base from V and 3 bases from J, with 9 bases in between. CDR3 length: 14 residues. The CDR3 nucleotides are TGTGCCAGCAGCCAAGGGGCCAGATACTATGGCTACACCTTC. This codes for CASSQGARYYGYTF.

The chain employs TRBV12-5 and TRBJ1-5; possible D gene TRBD1, 5 bases. The CDR3 contains 14 residues. Germline-derived CDR1 and CDR2 are LGHNT and FRNRAP. Trimming removed 5 bases at V and 4 bases at J, with 12 bases between. CDR3 protein: CASGMGLENQPQHF. The CDR3 region has the DNA TGTGCTAGTGGTATGGGACTGGAAAATCAGCCCCAGCATTTT. Full variable domain (rest looked up from reference TRBV12-5 and TRBJ1-5): DARVTQTPRHKVTEMGQEVTMRCQPILGHNTVFWYRQTMMQGLELLAYFRNRAPLDDSGMPKDRFSAEMPDATLATLKIQPSEPRDSAVYFCASGMGLENQPQHFGDGTRLSIL.

Regarding this clone: Other DNA sequences in the sample encode the same CDR3. The V call is TRBV2, the J call TRBJ1-2; D gene ambiguous. V shed 4 bases and J shed 2 bases, with 5 bases lying between them. The CDR3 is made up of 12 amino acids. Germline CDR1 reads SNHLY; CDR2 reads FYNNEI. CDR3 sequence: CASSGGNYGYTF. CDR3 DNA sequence: TGTGCCAGCAGTGGCGGAAACTATGGCTACACCTTC.

The chain joins TRBV5-1 to TRBJ1-4; no firm D call. V was pared by 8 bases and J by 8 bases, with 19 bases between. Germline V gene lookup returns CDR1 SGHRS and CDR2 YFSETQ. This CDR3 is built from 14 residues. DNA of the CDR3: TGCGCCAGTACCAAAGCAGGACTGGGGGAAAAACTGTTTTTT. This encodes CASTKAGLGEKLFF. Based on the CDR3 plus reference TRBV5-1 and TRBJ1-4, the full variable domain is KAGVTQTPRYLIKTRGQQVTLSCSPISGHRSVSWYQQTPGQGLQFLFEYFSETQRNKGNFPGRFSGRQFSNSRSEMNVSTLELGDSALYLCASTKAGLGEKLFFGSGTQLSVL.

This sequence joins TRBV3-1 (or the pseudogene TRBV3-2) and TRBJ1-2, with 7 bases matching TRBD1. The CDR3 contains 15 residues. V shed 0 bases, J shed 4 bases, and the junction held 5 bases outside the gene matches. The germline gives CDR1 LGHDT, CDR2 YNNKEL (reference sequence). The CDR3 nucleotides are TGTGCCAGCAGCCAAGAAGGGAACAGGGGCTATGGCTACACCTTC. Amino acids: CASSQEGNRGYGYTF.

As for this clone: The sample contains more than one DNA sequence encoding this CDR3. The chain carries TRBV7-3 and TRBJ1-1; perhaps TRBD1 as D (5 bases). This CDR3 contains 13 residues. The V end was cut by 4 bases, the J end by 0 bases, with 6 bases between. Per the germline V gene, CDR1 is SGHTA and CDR2 is FQGTGA. CDR3 sequence reads: CASSSTVNTEAFF. The CDR3 DNA follows: TGTGCCAGCAGCTCGACAGTGAACACTGAAGCTTTCTTT.

The chain has TRBV18 and TRBJ1-6, with D perhaps matching TRBD1 (5 bases). There are 14 residues in the CDR3. Germline V lookup: CDR1 KGHSH, CDR2 LQKENI. V was cut by 5 bases and J by 8 bases, with 13 bases left in between. CDR3 coding DNA: TGTGCCAGCTCAAGCGGGGGTCGTGATTCACCCCTCCACTTT. This codes for CASSSGGRDSPLHF. Combining the CDR3 with reference TRBV18 and TRBJ1-6 gives the whole variable domain NAGVMQNPRHLVRRRGQEARLRCSPMKGHSHVYWYRQLPEEGLKFMVYLQKENIIDESGMPKERFSAEFPKEGPSILRIQQVVRGDSAAYFCASSSGGRDSPLHFGNGTRLTVT.

This clone has only a few counts. CDR3 protein: CASSLDSNGVNEQYF. The CDR3 nucleotides read TGTGCCAGCAGCTTGGACTCCAACGGAGTCAACGAGCAGTACTTC. This sequence joins TRBV5-4 and TRBJ2-7; no firm D call. The V end was cut by 0 bases, the J end by 5 bases, with 15 bases between. The CDR3 has 15 residues. CDR1 SGHNT and CDR2 YYREEE come from the germline V gene (reference sequence).

This chain joins TRBV12-2 and TRBJ2-2; TRBD1 was called by the table and not checked on the DNA. TRBV12-2 is deemed a pseudogene. CDR3 size: 17 residues. The CDR3 reads CASRLVQGRGETGELFF. In DNA, the CDR3 is TGTGCAAGTCGCTTAGTACAGGGGCGAGGAGAGACCGGGGAGCTGTTTTTT.

The chain uses TRBV9 and TRBJ2-7, with TRBD2 identical over 9 bases. This CDR3 is 15 amino acids long. V gave up 0 bases and J gave up 6 bases; unmatched junction bases: 7. Germline V gives CDR1 SGDLS, CDR2 YYNGEE. The CDR3 spells CASSVVSGLAAEQYF. The CDR3 bases are TGTGCCAGCAGCGTAGTGTCGGGACTAGCCGCCGAGCAGTACTTC.

The chain uses TRBV11-2 and TRBJ2-7; the D is unclear. The CDR3 totals 13 residues. The germline V gene has CDR1 SGHAT and CDR2 FQNNGV. Trimming shortened V by 0 bases and J by 4 bases, and 7 bases separated the two germline ends. The CDR3 protein is CASSLEYRYEQYF. The CDR3 DNA reads as TGTGCCAGCAGCTTAGAATACCGGTACGAGCAGTACTTC.

In its sample, this clone was seen once. The chain employs TRBV12-5 and TRBJ2-7; no firm D call. Trimming removed 1 base from V and 3 bases from J, with 7 bases in between. CDR1 LGHNT and CDR2 FRNRAP come from the germline V gene. The CDR3 is 13 amino acids. DNA for the CDR3: TGTGCTAGTGGTTTGGAGAGCCTCTACGAGCAGTACTTC. Protein: CASGLESLYEQYF.